The 12 T cell receptor beta chains presented below share a single source sample, sequenced in a study of blood T cell repertoires in COVID-19. The data were produced by immunoSEQ multiplex PCR, yet TCRdb's version contains in-frame clones alone and is incomplete. The sample lists roughly 170,000 clones, about 88% occurring once. Sequencing used peripheral blood. The receptor source for this set is a man between 60 and 75 years old with acute or convalescent COVID-19.

The gene calls are TRBV5-5 and TRBJ2-3; TRBD2 aligns across 9 bases. CDR3 length equals 14 residues. Per germline, CDR1 SGHKS and CDR2 YYEKEE (reference sequence). J gave up 5 bases and V 4 bases, and 5 bases lay outside the gene matches. CDR3 DNA sequence: TGTGCCAGCAGCCCTCTAGCGGGACGAGATACGCAGTATTTT. Translation: CASSPLAGRDTQYF.

The CDR3 DNA sequence: TGCGCCAGCAGAACAGGGTATAACGAGCAGTACTTC. It is translated as CASRTGYNEQYF. This chain links TRBV5-1 with TRBJ2-7; TRBD1 is a possible D gene (6 bases). This CDR3 comprises 12 residues. Germline loops: CDR1 SGHRS, CDR2 YFSETQ. V was pared by 5 bases and J by 5 bases, with 11 bases between. The full variable domain, rest sourced from reference TRBV5-1 and TRBJ2-7, is KAGVTQTPRYLIKTRGQQVTLSCSPISGHRSVSWYQQTPGQGLQFLFEYFSETQRNKGNFPGRFSGRQFSNSRSEMNVSTLELGDSALYLCASRTGYNEQYFGPGTRLTVT.

This clone was detected a few times. The J gene is TRBJ1-2, the V gene TRBV5-4; 10 bases align to TRBD1. V shed 2 bases and J 2 bases; nucleotides not matched to a gene: 3. CDR1 and CDR2 from the germline V gene are SGHNT and YYREEE (reference sequence). The CDR3 extends over 15 amino acids. The DNA of the CDR3 is TGTGCCAGCAGCTTAGGACAGGGGGGAAACTATGGCTACACCTTC. It translates to CASSLGQGGNYGYTF. Full variable domain (remainder filled in from reference TRBV5-4 and TRBJ1-2): ETGVTQSPTHLIKTRGQQVTLRCSSQSGHNTVSWYQQALGQGPQFIFQYYREEENGRGNFPPRFSGLQFPNYSSELNVNALELDDSALYLCASSLGQGGNYGYTFGSGTRLTVV.

The chain uses TRBV2 and TRBJ1-1; 7 bases are a match to TRBD1. Germline CDR1 is SNHLY and CDR2 is FYNNEI. The length of the CDR3 is 13 residues. Trimming cost V 7 bases and J 2 bases; bases outside gene matches: 4. Written as DNA, the CDR3 is TGTGCCAGCATTAGGGACAGCAACACTGAAGCTTTCTTT. Protein sequence: CASIRDSNTEAFF. The full variable domain, its missing parts supplied by reference TRBV2 and TRBJ1-1, is EPEVTQTPSHQVTQMGQEVILRCVPISNHLYFYWYRQILGQKVEFLVSFYNNEISEKSEIFDDQFSVERPDGSNFTLKIRSTKLEDSAMYFCASIRDSNTEAFFGQGTRLTVV.

The chain couples TRBV6-2 or TRBV6-3 to TRBJ1-1, with D possibly matching TRBD1 (5 bases). CDR3 length: 14 residues. Germline loops: CDR1 MNHEY, CDR2 SVGEGT. V was cut by 3 bases and J by 5 bases, with 13 bases left in between. The CDR3 protein is CASSYRGGTTEAFF. Here the CDR3 DNA reads TGTGCCAGCAGTTATAGGGGCGGTACGACTGAAGCTTTCTTT.

V and J are TRBV9 and TRBJ1-1, with TRBD1 identical over 9 bases. CDR1 and CDR2 from the germline V gene are SGDLS and YYNGEE. The CDR3 is 15 residues long. V shed 6 bases, J shed 2 bases, and the junction held 8 bases outside the gene matches. The CDR3 protein is CASTPMGQGNTEAFF. CDR3 bases: TGTGCCAGCACCCCAATGGGACAGGGAAACACTGAAGCTTTCTTT. The full variable domain, rest sourced from reference TRBV9 and TRBJ1-1, is DSGVTQTPKHLITATGQRVTLRCSPRSGDLSVYWYQQSLDQGLQFLIQYYNGEERAKGNILERFSAQQFPDLHSELNLSSLELGDSALYFCASTPMGQGNTEAFFGQGTRLTVV.

This clone was detected only once. This chain links TRBV5-5 with TRBJ2-5, with a weak D call TRBD1 (6 bases). V was clipped by 4 bases and J by 2 bases, with 9 bases between them. This CDR3 region has 13 residues. Germline CDR1 is SGHKS and CDR2 is YYEKEE (reference sequence). CDR3 DNA: TGTGCCAGCAGCCCTGGACAGCAAGAGACCCAGTACTTC. Translating it yields CASSPGQQETQYF.

The chain uses TRBV5-4 and TRBJ2-5; 9 nucleotides agree with TRBD1. The length of the CDR3 is 13 residues. Germline V CDR1 and CDR2: SGHNT, YYREEE (reference sequence). V was clipped by 3 bases and J by 3 bases; unmatched bases: 0. In DNA form, the CDR3 reads TGTGCCAGCAGCTGGGACAGGGAAGAGACCCAGTACTTC. This sequence encodes CASSWDREETQYF.

The V call is TRBV29-1, the J call TRBJ1-2, with a weak D call TRBD1 (5 bases). Per germline, CDR1 SQVTM and CDR2 ANQGSEA. Between the trimmed V and J ends, which lost 0 bases and 7 bases, there was a span of 9 bases. This CDR3 spans 12 amino acids. CDR3 sequence: CSVEEWGGGYTF. The CDR3 coding sequence is TGCAGCGTTGAAGAGTGGGGGGGTGGCTACACCTTC.

The V and J genes are TRBV6-5 and TRBJ2-7, with 10 bases fitting TRBD1. Unmatched junction bases numbered 5, after V lost 5 bases and J lost 1 base. Per germline, CDR1 MNHEY and CDR2 SVGAGI. The CDR3 is 15 residues long. The CDR3 nucleotides read TGTGCCAGCAGTCGAGGACAGGGGGTGTCCTACGAGCAGTACTTC. Protein product: CASSRGQGVSYEQYF.

Only a few counts were recorded for this clone. V is TRBV9 and J is TRBJ1-1; D gene uncertain. Trimming left V 2 bases short and J 2 bases short, with 7 bases between. The germline gives CDR1 SGDLS, CDR2 YYNGEE. The CDR3 covers 13 residues. The CDR3: CASSVKSNTEAFF. The CDR3 DNA sequence: TGTGCCAGCAGCGTTAAAAGCAACACTGAAGCTTTCTTT.

V usage is TRBV4-1 and J usage is TRBJ1-1; a weak D match, TRBD1 (5 bases). V gave up 0 bases and J gave up 7 bases, with 12 bases separating them. The germline CDR1 and CDR2 sequences are MGHRA and YSYEKL. This CDR3 is built from 14 residues. The CDR3 loop is CASSQEGRTLEAFF. CDR3 nucleotide sequence: TGCGCCAGCAGCCAAGAGGGGCGAACCCTTGAAGCTTTCTTT.